This T cell receptor (beta chain) is from a study of cytomegalovirus exposure and HLA in healthy donors. Study findings and constraints: Both high specificity and high sensitivity reportedly marked the classifier's diagnosis of cytomegalovirus status. It was approximately 150 TCR beta chains that were listed as cytomegalovirus-associated.

Generated by immunoSEQ multiplex PCR, the TCRdb table keeps only in-frame clones and is missing some. In the table there are some 65,000 clones, over 85% of which are singletons. The CDR3 is 14 residues long. With 5 bases clipped from V and 2 bases from J, the junction kept 2 bases outside the gene matches. CDR1 is SGHTA and CDR2 is FQGNSA in the germline V gene. With respect to this clone: The antigen remains unidentified.

The sample was PBMCs. The chain carries TRBV7-2 and TRBJ1-5; TRBD1 matches 8 bases. The sequence derives from a man between 18 and 29 years old in good health and CMV-seropositive. CDR3: CASSPDRGNQPQHF. The CDR3 region has the DNA TGTGCCAGCAGCCCGGACAGGGGCAATCAGCCCCAGCATTTT.